One and the same sample provided the 29 T cell receptor beta chains below, sequenced in a study of T cell clonotyping in hematopoietic cell transplantation. Data came from immunoSEQ multiplex PCR; TCRdb stores just in-frame clones and leaves some out. The sample holds about 12,000 clones, around nine tenths seen once. The material sequenced was peripheral blood mononuclear cells. The receptor set was obtained from a man younger than 45 in good health. Some clones in this sample may be carry-over from other donors' samples.

The table lists this clone with a few counts. The chain couples TRBV7-6 to TRBJ1-3, with TRBD1 identical over 10 bases. Germline values: CDR1 SGHVS, CDR2 FNYEAQ. The CDR3 runs to 13 residues. After removal of 5 bases from V and 8 bases from J, the junction contained 3 bases not matched to a gene. This chain's CDR3 is CASSVGQGDTIYF. CDR3 DNA sequence: TGTGCCAGCAGCGTAGGACAGGGGGACACCATATATTTT. The variable domain in full, with the rest retrieved from reference TRBV7-6 and TRBJ1-3, is GAGVSQSPRYKVTKRGQDVALRCDPISGHVSLYWYRQALGQGPEFLTYFNYEAQQDKSGLPNDRFSAERPEGSISTLTIQRTEQRDSAMYRCASSVGQGDTIYFGEGSWLTVV.

The chain couples TRBV28 to TRBJ1-2, with 7 positions matching TRBD1. The germline V gene encodes CDR1 MDHEN and CDR2 SYDVKM. J lost 4 bases, V lost 3 bases, and 5 bases had no gene match. CDR3 length equals 14 residues. The CDR3 loop reads CASSLGQWSYGYTF. Here the CDR3 DNA reads TGTGCCAGCAGTTTGGGACAGTGGTCCTATGGCTACACCTTC.

The rearrangement uses TRBV19 and TRBJ1-5; D might be TRBD1 (5 bases). The CDR3 totals 13 residues. With 6 bases removed from V and 6 bases from J, the gap between germline ends came to 12 bases. Germline loops: CDR1 LNHDA, CDR2 SQIVND (reference sequence). CDR3 DNA: TGTGCCAGTAGGTCAGGGCAGGCTCAGCCCCAGCATTTT. Its protein product is CASRSGQAQPQHF.

The chain links TRBV9 to TRBJ1-5, with 9 bases identical to TRBD1. Trimming at V came to 0 bases and at J to 2 bases, leaving 0 bases not matched to a gene. The CDR3 runs to 15 residues. From germline, CDR1 is SGDLS and CDR2 YYNGEE. In nucleotides, the CDR3 is TGTGCCAGCAGCGTAGGGGACAGGGGCAATCAGCCCCAGCATTTT. Amino acids: CASSVGDRGNQPQHF.

J is TRBJ2-1 and V is TRBV7-2; D gene uncertain. The CDR3 loop spans 15 amino acids. Trimming shortened V by 4 bases and J by 5 bases, and 15 bases separated the two germline ends. In germline, CDR1 is SGHTA, CDR2 FQGNSA. CDR3 loop: CASSSVGIMHNEQFF. The CDR3 bases are TGTGCCAGCAGCTCTGTTGGTATCATGCACAATGAGCAGTTCTTC.

This chain connects TRBV25-1 to TRBJ1-6, with 7 bases aligning to TRBD1. This CDR3 region has 16 residues. In germline, CDR1 is MGHDK, CDR2 SYGVNS. The CDR3 spells CVHPIGDRSLNSPLHF. The CDR3, as DNA: TGTGTACACCCAATAGGGGACAGATCCCTTAATTCACCCCTCCACTTT.

The genes are TRBV19 and TRBJ2-3; D remains ambiguous. This CDR3 comprises 12 residues. Between the trimmed V and J ends, which lost 4 bases and 0 bases, there was a span of 2 bases. Germline assignment: CDR1 LNHDA and CDR2 SQIVND (reference sequence). DNA of the CDR3: TGTGCCAGTAGTAAAAGCACAGATACGCAGTATTTT. Its protein is CASSKSTDTQYF.

The gene calls are TRBV6-1 and TRBJ1-1, with a possible D match to TRBD1 (5 bases). The V and J ends lost 2 bases and 1 base respectively, with 8 bases between them. CDR1 is MNHNS, CDR2 SASEGT, per germline. The CDR3 is made up of 14 amino acids. CDR3 coding DNA: TGTGCCAGCAGTGAATGGCAGGGGAACACTGAAGCTTTCTTT. Residues: CASSEWQGNTEAFF.

This clone was seen a single time. V usage is TRBV10-3 and J usage is TRBJ2-3, with 9 nucleotides matching TRBD2. Per germline, CDR1 ENHRY and CDR2 SYGVKD. The CDR3 extends over 18 amino acids. After removal of 4 bases from V and 3 bases from J, the junction contained 14 bases not matched to a gene. CDR3 nucleotides: TGTGCCATCAGTGGTAGGGGGCGGTGCGGGAGGGGGACAGATACGCAGTATTTT. Residues: CAISGRGRCGRGTDTQYF.

J is TRBJ2-2 and V is TRBV6-5; TRBD1 or TRBD2 may be the D gene (6 bases each). CDR1 and CDR2 (germline): MNHEY, SVGAGI. V lost 6 bases, J lost 6 bases, and 14 bases lay in between. The CDR3 runs 14 residues. The CDR3 DNA reads as TGTGCCAGCAGCCAAACCGGGGGCTCCGGGGAGCTGTTTTTT. Encoded protein: CASSQTGGSGELFF.

The chain joins TRBV29-1 to TRBJ1-2, with 8 bases identical to TRBD1. V shed 5 bases and J 5 bases; nucleotides not matched to a gene: 4. This CDR3 spans 12 amino acids. Germline V gene sequence: CDR1 SQVTM, CDR2 ANQGSEA. The CDR3 DNA is TGCAGCGTTACGACAGGGGAGTATGGCTACACCTTC. This translates into CSVTTGEYGYTF.

This chain connects TRBV2 to TRBJ2-7; 11 nucleotides match TRBD1. The germline CDR1 and CDR2 sequences are SNHLY and FYNNEI. V lost 3 bases, J lost 4 bases, and 8 bases stayed unmatched. CDR3 length equals 16 residues. Here the CDR3 reads CASSEGPGQGGYEQYF. Written as DNA, the CDR3 is TGTGCCAGCAGTGAGGGGCCGGGACAGGGGGGGTACGAGCAGTACTTC.

This chain links TRBV6-5 with TRBJ1-2; 7 bases match TRBD1. The CDR3 extends over 13 amino acids. CDR1 is MNHEY, CDR2 SVGAGI, per germline. The trim removed 6 bases at V and 8 bases at J, leaving 9 bases unmatched. The DNA for the CDR3 is TGTGCCAGCAGCGGACAGGTTTTATGGGGCTACACCTTC. Translation gives CASSGQVLWGYTF.

The V and J genes are TRBV7-9 and TRBJ1-4, with 11 bases aligning to TRBD1. Germline values: CDR1 SEHNR, CDR2 FQNEAQ (reference sequence). Trimming cost V 5 bases and J 6 bases; bases outside gene matches: 2. CDR3 length: 14 amino acids. Here the CDR3 reads CASSAGQGDEKLFF. CDR3 in DNA: TGTGCCAGCAGCGCGGGACAGGGGGATGAAAAACTGTTTTTT. Drawing the rest from reference TRBV7-9 and TRBJ1-4, the complete variable domain is DTGVSQNPRHKITKRGQNVTFRCDPISEHNRLYWYRQTLGQGPEFLTYFQNEAQLEKSRLLSDRFSAERPKGSFSTLEIQRTEQGDSAMYLCASSAGQGDEKLFFGSGTQLSVL.

The rearrangement uses TRBV19 and TRBJ2-7, with 11 bases fitting TRBD2. V lost 5 bases and J lost 5; bases outside the gene matches: 8. The CDR3 loop spans 15 amino acids. Germline values: CDR1 LNHDA, CDR2 SQIVND (reference sequence). CDR3 sequence: CASSALAGGRHEQYF. In DNA, the CDR3 is TGTGCCAGTAGTGCCCTAGCGGGAGGTCGGCACGAGCAGTACTTC. The full variable domain, completed using reference TRBV19 and TRBJ2-7, is DGGITQSPKYLFRKEGQNVTLSCEQNLNHDAMYWYRQDPGQGLRLIYYSQIVNDFQKGDIAEGYSVSREKKESFPLTVTSAQKNPTAFYLCASSALAGGRHEQYFGPGTRLTVT.

This clone was seen a single time. V usage is TRBV30 and J usage is TRBJ2-7, with D possibly being TRBD1 or TRBD2 (5 bases each). Germline CDR1 reads GTSNPN; CDR2 reads SVGIG (reference sequence). The CDR3 runs to 14 residues. V lost 4 bases and J lost 0, with 13 bases in between. As DNA, the CDR3 is TGTGCCTGGATGGGGACCGAGAGCTCCTACGAGCAGTACTTC. Protein: CAWMGTESSYEQYF.

The chain recombines TRBV30 with TRBJ1-1; tentative D call: TRBD1 (6 bases). The CDR3 totals 15 residues. V dropped 0 bases and J dropped 3 bases, with 14 bases sitting between them. CDR1 GTSNPN and CDR2 SVGIG come from the germline V gene (reference sequence). CDR3 sequence: CAWSVLLTGYTEAFF. In DNA form, the CDR3 reads TGTGCCTGGAGTGTACTATTAACAGGGTACACTGAAGCTTTCTTT.

This chain connects TRBV25-1 to TRBJ2-5; 9 nucleotides align to TRBD1. CDR1 is MGHDK and CDR2 is SYGVNS in the germline V gene. The CDR3 runs 16 residues. V lost 4 bases and J lost 7; bases outside the gene matches: 13. CDR3 in amino acids: CASSAPTTGQGGTQYF. DNA of the CDR3: TGTGCCAGCAGTGCACCTACAACGGGACAGGGTGGGACCCAGTACTTC.

The chain employs TRBV30 and TRBJ1-6; no clear D. V dropped 3 bases and J dropped 6 bases, with 12 bases sitting between them. Per germline, CDR1 GTSNPN and CDR2 SVGIG (reference sequence). The CDR3 totals 14 residues. CDR3 region: CAWRRQRGNSPLHF. Here the CDR3 DNA reads TGTGCCTGGAGAAGGCAGCGAGGTAATTCACCCCTCCACTTT.

The V and J genes are TRBV19 and TRBJ1-4; perhaps TRBD1 as D (5 bases). The V and J ends lost 7 bases and 8 bases respectively, with 20 bases between them. The CDR3 sequence is 15 residues long. CDR1 and CDR2 (germline): LNHDA, SQIVND (reference sequence). CDR3 DNA: TGTGCCAGTATGCCCCCCCCAGGGTGGGGCGAAAAACTGTTTTTT. Amino acids: CASMPPPGWGEKLFF.

V and J are TRBV2 and TRBJ2-7; 9 bases match TRBD2. The CDR3 spans 13 residues. With V trimmed by 11 bases and J by 4 bases, 9 bases remained unmatched. Germline-derived CDR1 and CDR2 are SNHLY and FYNNEI. The CDR3 DNA sequence: TGTGCCCTTGGGCGGGGGGGCAATTACGAGCAGTACTTC. Encoded protein: CALGRGGNYEQYF.

The chain carries TRBV7-2 and TRBJ1-5, with TRBD1 identical over 8 bases. The CDR3 loop spans 15 amino acids. V lost 5 bases, J lost 2 bases, and 5 bases stayed unmatched. CDR1 is SGHTA and CDR2 is FQGNSA in the germline V gene. CDR3 coding DNA: TGTGCCAGCAGCCCTCAGACAGGGGGCAATCAGCCCCAGCATTTT. Translating it yields CASSPQTGGNQPQHF.

The table lists this clone with a count of one. V and J are TRBV6-5 and TRBJ2-6; D perhaps matches TRBD1 (5 bases). With 2 bases removed from V and 0 bases from J, the gap between germline ends came to 5 bases. Germline values: CDR1 MNHEY, CDR2 SVGAGI. The CDR3 sequence is 15 residues long. The CDR3 here is CASSYDSSGANVLTF. Here the CDR3 DNA reads TGTGCCAGCAGTTACGACAGCTCTGGGGCCAACGTCCTGACTTTC.

The chain employs TRBV9 and TRBJ1-5; TRBD1 matches at 8 bases. After removal of 4 bases from V and 5 bases from J, the junction contained 8 bases not matched to a gene. The CDR3 loop spans 15 amino acids. Per the germline V gene, CDR1 is SGDLS and CDR2 is YYNGEE. The CDR3 spells CASSLTDRVDQPQHF. Written as DNA, the CDR3 is TGTGCCAGCAGCCTGACGGACAGGGTGGATCAGCCCCAGCATTTT. Drawing the rest from reference TRBV9 and TRBJ1-5, the complete variable domain is DSGVTQTPKHLITATGQRVTLRCSPRSGDLSVYWYQQSLDQGLQFLIQYYNGEERAKGNILERFSAQQFPDLHSELNLSSLELGDSALYFCASSLTDRVDQPQHFGDGTRLSIL.

This chain joins TRBV2 and TRBJ1-1, with D uncertain. Trimming took 7 bases from V and 2 from J, leaving 5 bases between them. Germline CDR1 SNHLY, CDR2 FYNNEI. CDR3 size: 11 residues. CDR3 DNA sequence: TGTGCCAGCACAAAAAACACTGAAGCTTTCTTT. It is translated as CASTKNTEAFF.

The genes are TRBV29-1 and TRBJ2-7; 7 bases map to TRBD1. Trimming took 3 bases from V and 1 from J; bases not matched to a gene: 3. The CDR3 loop spans 13 amino acids. Germline-derived CDR1 and CDR2 are SQVTM and ANQGSEA. CDR3 nucleotides: TGCAGCGTTGAGACGACAGGGTCCTACGAGCAGTACTTC. Protein product: CSVETTGSYEQYF.

This rearrangement joins TRBV4-3 to TRBJ2-1, with a possible D match to TRBD2 (6 bases). The CDR3 loop spans 13 amino acids. With 3 bases removed from V and 12 bases from J, the gap between germline ends came to 15 bases. From germline, CDR1 is LGHNA and CDR2 YSLEER. CDR3 sequence: CASSHLTSKVQFF. The CDR3 DNA sequence: TGCGCCAGCAGCCACCTCACTAGCAAGGTGCAGTTCTTC.

The gene calls are TRBV29-1 and TRBJ1-2; D not resolved. CDR1 is SQVTM, CDR2 ANQGSEA, per germline. The V end lost 8 bases, the J end lost 7 bases, and 14 bases lay between the germline ends. The CDR3 is 11 residues long. As DNA, the CDR3 is TGCAGCCCGGGCCCCCTCGCTGGCTACACCTTC. It specifies CSPGPLAGYTF.

In this sample, this clone turned up once. CDR3 loop: CASSSRTGNNSPLHF. CDR3 in DNA: TGTGCCAGCAGCTCCCGGACAGGGAATAATTCACCCCTCCACTTT. This chain links TRBV11-2 with TRBJ1-6, with 8 nucleotides matching TRBD1. The CDR3 runs 15 residues. V lost 4 bases, J lost 5 bases, and 4 bases stayed unmatched. Looked up from germline, CDR1 is SGHAT and CDR2 is FQNNGV.